The 30 T cell receptor beta chains below all came from one sample that was sequenced in a study of T cells in Graves' hyperthyroidism and ophthalmopathy. The investigators amplified TCR beta CDR3 regions from RNA transcripts. In the first-round RT-PCR of the TCR CDR3, the HTBI primer set was used. TCRdb used MiXCR to reprocess the multiplex PCR reads, holding one entry per CDR3 protein. The table has around 480,000 distinct CDR3 sequences, around 14% seen once. Material: blood. These receptors all come from a woman between 18 and 29 years old with Graves' hyperthyroidism.

The J gene is TRBJ2-1, the V gene TRBV6-1; possible D gene TRBD2, 6 bases. The germline gives CDR1 MNHNS, CDR2 SASEGT. The CDR3 has 17 residues. Trimming removed 6 bases at V and 5 bases at J, with 23 bases between. The CDR3 DNA reads as TGTGCCAGCAGCCCCCTCCCCATCGCGGGAATAGACAATGAGCAGTTCTTC. This codes for CASSPLPIAGIDNEQFF.

This clonotype was seen many times. The rearrangement links TRBV15 to TRBJ1-6; D remains unclear. The CDR3 sequence is 13 residues long. V gave up 3 bases and J gave up 5 bases, with 5 bases separating them. The germline CDR1 and CDR2 sequences are LNHNV and YYDKDF (reference sequence). The CDR3 bases are TGTGCCACCAGCAGTGAGAATAATTCACCCCTCCACTTT. Residues: CATSSENNSPLHF.

This clonotype came up many times. The gene calls are TRBV20-1 and TRBJ2-7; 7 nucleotides agree with TRBD1. V shed 3 bases and J 3 bases; nucleotides not matched to a gene: 2. The CDR3 sequence is 12 residues long. The germline CDR1 and CDR2 sequences are DFQATT and SNEGSKA (reference sequence). CDR3 sequence (DNA): TGCAGTGCTAGCCCAGGGGGCTACGAGCAGTACGTC. Translating it yields CSASPGGYEQYV.

This clonotype was observed at least ten times. The chain couples TRBV2 to TRBJ1-1; D gene unclear. The CDR3 covers 13 residues. Looked up from germline, CDR1 is SNHLY and CDR2 is FYNNEI. V was trimmed by 8 bases and J by 0 bases, leaving 10 bases between them. The CDR3 DNA reads as TGTGCCAGCGGTGGCACCATGAACACTGAAGCTTTCTTT. Protein sequence: CASGGTMNTEAFF.

This clonotype was detected many times. The chain is built from TRBV12-3 or TRBV12-4 and TRBJ2-1; D gene ambiguous. The CDR3 is 15 amino acids. V gave up 7 bases and J gave up 2 bases, with 15 bases separating them. CDR3 region: CASTLHPPPYNEQFF. In DNA, the CDR3 is TGTGCCAGCACCCTTCACCCGCCCCCCTACAATGAGCAGTTCTTC.

This clonotype has ten or more counts. The gene calls are TRBV10-3 and TRBJ2-5; weak D call: TRBD2 (6 bases). The CDR3 runs 13 residues. Trimming took 4 bases from V and 2 from J, leaving 8 bases between them. Germline assignment: CDR1 ENHRY and CDR2 SYGVKD. In DNA, the CDR3 is TGTGCCATCAGTGTAGCGGCTCAAGAGACCCAGTACTTC. This codes for CAISVAAQETQYF.

This clonotype was counted a few times. The CDR3, as DNA: TGTGCCAGCAGCCCTGGACTAGCGGATATGAGCTCCTACAATGAGCAGTTCTTC. Its translation is CASSPGLADMSSYNEQFF. This chain joins TRBV6-1 and TRBJ2-1; 10 bases are a match to TRBD2. V lost 6 bases, J lost 0 bases, and 11 bases stayed unmatched. CDR3 length: 18 residues. The V gene's germline CDR1 is MNHNS and CDR2 SASEGT.

This clonotype was recorded at least ten times. The V gene is TRBV12-3 or TRBV12-4, the J gene TRBJ1-5, with TRBD1 identical over 7 bases. The CDR3 has 13 amino acids. The V and J ends lost 7 bases and 9 bases, in that order; junction bases with no gene match: 9. The CDR3 DNA is TGTGCCAGCAATGGCAGGGGGTTGGGGCCCCAGCATTTT. Its translation: CASNGRGLGPQHF.

This clonotype was recorded a few times. V gene TRBV13 combines with J gene TRBJ2-7; D uncertain. The CDR3 has 11 amino acids. Germline V gene data show CDR1 as PRHDT and CDR2 as FYEKMQ (reference sequence). V shed 2 bases and J shed 5 bases, with 4 bases lying between them. For the CDR3, the DNA is TGTGCCAGCAGCTTAAACCACGAGCAGTACTTC. Its translation is CASSLNHEQYF.

The sample holds a few counts of this clonotype. This sequence joins TRBV3-1 and TRBJ2-1, with a weak D call TRBD2 (5 bases). The CDR3 loop spans 16 amino acids. Trimming took 4 bases from V and 8 from J, leaving 21 bases between them. Germline CDR1 is LGHDT and CDR2 is YNNKEL (reference sequence). The CDR3 nucleotides are TGTGCCAGCAGCCCTGGTGGACTCCAGTGGATAGATGAGCAGTTCTTC. This encodes CASSPGGLQWIDEQFF.

This clonotype appeared many times. The chain is built from TRBV10-3 and TRBJ2-2; 10 positions match TRBD1. CDR3 length: 13 residues. V was pared by 8 bases and J by 3 bases, with 0 bases of the junction left unmatched. Germline CDR1 and CDR2: ENHRY and SYGVKD. CDR3 loop: CAIGTGDTGELFF. CDR3 DNA sequence: TGTGCCATCGGGACAGGGGACACCGGGGAGCTGTTTTTT.

The V gene is TRBV4-2, the J gene TRBJ1-4; D unclear. Germline CDR1 reads LGHNA; CDR2 reads YNFKEQ. V lost 0 bases, J lost 5 bases, and 16 bases lay in between. This CDR3 contains 17 residues. The CDR3 bases are TGTGCCAGCAGCCAAGAGTCTGGACGGAGTGGGAATGAAAAACTGTTTTTT. Translated: CASSQESGRSGNEKLFF.

The J gene is TRBJ1-2, the V gene TRBV25-1; the D is unclear. The CDR3 is made up of 12 amino acids. V shed 1 base and J shed 7 bases, with 7 bases lying between them. Germline CDR1 reads MGHDK; CDR2 reads SYGVNS. CDR3 sequence reads: CASSEWAAGYTF. CDR3 nucleotides: TGTGCCAGCAGTGAATGGGCTGCTGGCTACACCTTC.

This clonotype was seen repeatedly, ten times or more. This chain's CDR3 is CASSLTGEPTDTQYF. The CDR3 coding sequence is TGCGCCAGCAGCTTAACAGGGGAACCCACAGATACGCAGTATTTT. This chain joins TRBV5-1 and TRBJ2-3; 7 bases fit TRBD1. The length of the CDR3 is 15 residues. V was pared by 2 bases and J by 2 bases, with 5 bases of the junction left unmatched. Germline CDR1 SGHRS, CDR2 YFSETQ.

The chain combines TRBV12-3 or TRBV12-4 with TRBJ2-1, with 7 positions matching TRBD1. CDR3 length: 15 residues. V dropped 5 bases and J dropped 2; count of bases not matched to a gene: 6. As DNA, the CDR3 is TGTGCCAGCAGTCCAGACAGGGATCCCTACAATGAGCAGTTCTTC. It is translated as CASSPDRDPYNEQFF.

This clonotype occurred many times. CDR3 DNA: TGTGCCAGCAGCCAACAGGGATATGGCTACACCTTC. This translates into CASSQQGYGYTF. The chain joins TRBV3-1 to TRBJ1-2; weak D call: TRBD1 (5 bases). The CDR3 covers 12 residues. The V and J ends lost 2 bases and 5 bases respectively, with 6 bases between them. Germline V lookup: CDR1 LGHDT, CDR2 YNNKEL (reference sequence).

This clonotype came up many times. The chain is built from TRBV11-2 and TRBJ2-3; 8 nucleotides align to TRBD2. This CDR3 has 17 amino acids. With V trimmed by 0 bases and J by 2 bases, 7 bases remained unmatched. Looked up from germline, CDR1 is SGHAT and CDR2 is FQNNGV. In nucleotides, the CDR3 is TGTGCCAGCAGCTTAGAAGGGTCGGGAGGGTTCACAGATACGCAGTATTTT. Translating gives CASSLEGSGGFTDTQYF.

Ten or more counts support this clonotype. CDR3 region: CASRSIAGGTQYF. DNA for the CDR3: TGTGCCAGCAGATCGATAGCAGGGGGGACCCAGTACTTC. V gene TRBV7-9 combines with J gene TRBJ2-5; 7 bases agree with TRBD1. With V trimmed by 6 bases and J by 7 bases, 8 bases remained unmatched. The length of the CDR3 is 13 residues. CDR1 is SEHNR, CDR2 FQNEAQ, per germline (reference sequence).

The chain carries TRBV12-3 or TRBV12-4 and TRBJ1-2, with D possibly being TRBD1 (6 bases). The ends were cut back, 5 bases at V and 0 bases at J, with 19 bases in the middle. This CDR3 is 17 amino acids long. The DNA for the CDR3 is TGTGCCAGCAGTCGGGGACACGAGCTACGTTCTAACTATGGCTACACCTTC. Translation: CASSRGHELRSNYGYTF.

As regards this clonotype: A much larger clone lies one base from this, so it may be a read error. This chain uses TRBV7-3 with TRBJ2-1; 9 bases fit TRBD2. The J segment lost 5 bases and the V segment lost 6 bases, leaving 5 bases of the junction unmatched. The CDR3 consists of 14 residues. Germline-derived CDR1 and CDR2 are SGHTA and FQGTGA. The CDR3 coding sequence is TGTGCCAGCAGGTCTAGCGGGAACCACAATGAGCAGTTCTTC. Protein: CASRSSGNHNEQFF.

Points on this clonotype: Its ends do not fully match the called genes, so a read error is possible. The chain recombines TRBV7-7 with TRBJ2-5; 10 bases align to TRBD1. The germline V gene encodes CDR1 SSHAT and CDR2 FNYEAQ (reference sequence). The CDR3 length is 15 residues. The CDR3 here is CASSSGQGDQETQYF. Written as DNA, the CDR3 is TGTGCTAGCAGCTCAGGACAGGGGGACCAAGAGACCCAGTACTTC.

In this sample, this clonotype turned up many times. The chain recombines TRBV6-1 with TRBJ1-2; no clear D gene. V shed 4 bases and J shed 2 bases, with 11 bases lying between them. This CDR3 region has 14 residues. CDR1 and CDR2 (germline): MNHNS, SASEGT. The CDR3 spells CASSGRGGNYGYTF. The CDR3, as DNA: TGTGCCAGCAGTGGACGGGGAGGAAACTATGGCTACACCTTC.

This clonotype was observed at least ten times. The V call is TRBV30, the J call TRBJ2-7; D not resolved. V gave up 5 bases and J gave up 7 bases, with 15 bases separating them. The CDR3 spans 12 residues. Germline lookup yields CDR1 GTSNPN and CDR2 SVGIG (reference sequence). This CDR3 reads CAWQPVHGEQYF. The CDR3 bases are TGTGCCTGGCAGCCCGTCCACGGGGAGCAGTACTTC.

On this clonotype itself: A much bigger clone sits one base away, suggesting this may be a read error. The chain carries TRBV10-2 and TRBJ2-1; 9 bases are a match to TRBD2. The CDR3 extends over 13 amino acids. CDR1 and CDR2 (germline): WSHSY, SAAADI. CDR3 coding DNA: TGCGCCAGCAGCCTAGCGGGAATCAATGGGCAGTTCTTC. Translation gives CASSLAGINGQFF.

The table lists this clonotype with a few counts. The V gene is TRBV5-5, the J gene TRBJ1-1; 7 nucleotides agree with TRBD1. V was clipped by 0 bases and J by 1 base; unmatched bases: 6. This CDR3 has 16 amino acids. CDR1 SGHKS and CDR2 YYEKEE come from the germline V gene (reference sequence). CDR3 nucleotide sequence: TGTGCCAGCAGCTTGGGGAAACAGGGGTGGAACACTGAAGCTTTCTTT. Protein product: CASSLGKQGWNTEAFF.

This clonotype was counted a few times. A far larger clone is one base from this, pointing to a likely read error. The chain is built from TRBV7-3 and TRBJ2-3; 11 bases align to TRBD2. This CDR3 comprises 15 residues. Germline V gene data show CDR1 as SGHTA and CDR2 as FQGTGA. Trimming at V came to 5 bases and at J to 1 base, leaving 2 bases not matched to a gene. The CDR3 sequence: CASSRLAGCTDTQYF. Here the CDR3 DNA reads TGTGCCAGCAGCCGACTAGCGGGATGCACAGATACGCAGTATTTT.

V is TRBV12-5 and J is TRBJ2-4; D gene uncertain. The V gene's germline CDR1 is LGHNT and CDR2 FRNRAP. Trimming pared 5 bases from V and 4 bases from J, leaving 3 bases between. The CDR3 runs 11 residues. This CDR3 is CASGLKNIQYF. The CDR3 DNA sequence: TGTGCTAGTGGTCTGAAAAACATTCAGTACTTC.

This clonotype was seen repeatedly, ten times or more. The chain employs TRBV20-1 and TRBJ2-3; D unclear. With 6 bases removed from V and 2 bases from J, the gap between germline ends came to 6 bases. The CDR3 runs 11 residues. Per germline, CDR1 DFQATT and CDR2 SNEGSKA (reference sequence). CDR3 coding DNA: TGCAGTGCAAGAAACACAGATACGCAGTATTTT. It yields the protein CSARNTDTQYF.

This clonotype has at least ten counts. The chain has TRBV2 and TRBJ2-1, with 11 bases that match TRBD1. The CDR3 length is 22 residues. The V gene end was trimmed by 6 bases and the J gene end by 0 bases; junction bases not matched to a gene: 22. CDR1 SNHLY and CDR2 FYNNEI come from the germline V gene. CDR3 coding DNA: TGTGCCAGCAGGGCCGGGACAGGGGGACCTGTACTAGCGGCCAGCTCCTACAATGAGCAGTTCTTC. Amino acid sequence: CASRAGTGGPVLAASSYNEQFF.

This clonotype was recorded a few times. The chain combines TRBV4-1 with TRBJ2-7, with 7 bases matching TRBD2. CDR1 MGHRA and CDR2 YSYEKL come from the germline V gene. V was clipped by 4 bases and J by 4 bases; unmatched bases: 10. CDR3 length: 15 residues. The CDR3 spells CASSPSGGSTYEQYF. The CDR3 DNA reads TGCGCCAGCAGCCCGTCGGGCGGGAGCACTTACGAGCAGTACTTC.